Each of the 24 T cell receptor beta chains below was sequenced from the same sample in a study of blood T cell repertoires in COVID-19. The method was immunoSEQ multiplex PCR; TCRdb's version includes in-frame clones alone and lacks a portion of them. The table includes about 140,000 clones, approximately 83% detected once. The sequenced material came from peripheral blood. These receptors all stem from a human donor in a cohort sampled during active COVID-19.

The chain combines TRBV7-2 with TRBJ2-1; no definite D call. The length of the CDR3 is 15 residues. V lost 2 bases and J 4 bases, leaving 12 bases between the germline ends. CDR1 and CDR2 from the germline V gene are SGHTA and FQGNSA. CDR3 nucleotides: TGTGCCAGCAGCTTAATCACTTTAAATTACAATGAGCAGTTCTTC. It specifies CASSLITLNYNEQFF.

The V gene is TRBV7-9, the J gene TRBJ2-7; a weak D match, TRBD1 (5 bases). Germline CDR1 SEHNR, CDR2 FQNEAQ (reference sequence). This CDR3 is built from 15 residues. V was shortened by 1 base and J by 4 bases, with 14 bases between the two germline ends. The CDR3: CASSLVIGVGYEQYF. As DNA, the CDR3 is TGTGCCAGCAGCTTAGTTATAGGGGTTGGTTACGAGCAGTACTTC.

CDR3 sequence reads: CASSPAGTVAYEQYF. The CDR3 bases are TGCGCCAGCAGCCCCGCCGGGACAGTCGCTTACGAGCAGTACTTC. The V gene is TRBV5-1, the J gene TRBJ2-7; 7 bases match TRBD1. The junction had 11 bases not matched to a gene; V was cut back by 4 bases and J by 4 bases. CDR1 and CDR2 from the germline V gene are SGHRS and YFSETQ. The CDR3 length is 15 residues.

This clone was found a few times. This rearrangement joins TRBV27 to TRBJ1-6; no reliable D call. V shed 6 bases and J shed 3 bases, with 6 bases lying between them. This CDR3 has 13 amino acids. Germline assignment: CDR1 MNHEY and CDR2 SMNVEV (reference sequence). The CDR3 spells CASSGNYNSPLHF. Written as DNA, the CDR3 is TGTGCCAGCAGCGGGAACTATAATTCACCCCTCCACTTT.

The genes are TRBV27 and TRBJ2-5; D is possibly TRBD2 (7 bases). The CDR3 is made up of 17 amino acids. Deletions cut 7 bases from V and 2 bases from J, with 23 bases between. Germline loops: CDR1 MNHEY, CDR2 SMNVEV (reference sequence). CDR3 in amino acids: CASTQRGAGTIQETQYF. CDR3 sequence (DNA): TGTGCCAGCACCCAGAGGGGGGCAGGGACTATACAAGAGACCCAGTACTTC.

The rearrangement links TRBV4-3 to TRBJ2-7; 11 bases match TRBD1. Trimming cost V 0 bases and J 5 bases; bases outside gene matches: 6. The CDR3 sequence is 16 residues long. Germline assignment: CDR1 LGHNA and CDR2 YSLEER. DNA for the CDR3: TGCGCCAGCAGCCAAGATTGGGGGACAGGGGGGGACGAGCAGTACTTC. It translates to CASSQDWGTGGDEQYF.

This sequence joins TRBV7-3 and TRBJ2-1; the match to TRBD2 covers 11 bases. Looked up from germline, CDR1 is SGHTA and CDR2 is FQGTGA. The CDR3 contains 16 residues. V lost 5 bases, J lost 3 bases, and 6 bases stayed unmatched. The CDR3 DNA is TGTGCCAGCAGCCAGGGACTAGCGGTCAACTACAATGAGCAGTTCTTC. This sequence encodes CASSQGLAVNYNEQFF.

The rearrangement uses TRBV24-1 and TRBJ2-2; 10 nucleotides align to TRBD2. Germline V lookup: CDR1 KGHDR, CDR2 SFDVKD. J gave up 3 bases and V 6 bases, and 6 bases lay outside the gene matches. CDR3 length equals 16 residues. CDR3 bases: TGTGCCACCAGTCCGGCAGCGGGAGGGCACACCGGGGAGCTGTTTTTT. Protein product: CATSPAAGGHTGELFF.

There are many counts of this clone. The V gene is TRBV28, the J gene TRBJ2-1; 13 nucleotides align to TRBD2. The junction had 19 bases not matched to a gene; V was cut back by 3 bases and J by 8 bases. Per the germline V gene, CDR1 is MDHEN and CDR2 is SYDVKM. This CDR3 has 20 amino acids. The CDR3 loop is CASSFSVGTSGMGREDEQFF. The CDR3 DNA reads as TGTGCCAGCAGTTTTTCAGTTGGGACTAGCGGGATGGGAAGGGAGGATGAGCAGTTCTTC.

The sample holds many counts of this clone. This chain uses TRBV6-2 or TRBV6-3 with TRBJ2-5; 14 bases match TRBD2. The CDR3 has 18 amino acids. J gave up 5 bases and V 0 bases, and 8 bases lay outside the gene matches. Germline loops: CDR1 MNHEY, CDR2 SVGEGT. This CDR3 is CASSYSKGLAGVRETQYF. The CDR3 DNA reads TGTGCCAGCAGTTACTCGAAGGGACTAGCGGGAGTGCGGGAGACCCAGTACTTC.

Comment on this clone: Distinct nucleotide sequences in the sample also encode this CDR3. The rearrangement links TRBV28 to TRBJ2-5, with 10 positions matching TRBD2. V was clipped by 3 bases and J by 4 bases; unmatched bases: 2. CDR3 length: 14 residues. Germline lookup yields CDR1 MDHEN and CDR2 SYDVKM. DNA for the CDR3: TGTGCCAGCAGTTTGCTAGCGGGAGCAGAGACCCAGTACTTC. Its translation: CASSLLAGAETQYF.

The chain has TRBV9 and TRBJ2-2; no firm D call. V was pared by 4 bases and J by 4 bases, with 11 bases between. The CDR3 runs 14 residues. The germline V gene encodes CDR1 SGDLS and CDR2 YYNGEE. The CDR3 DNA follows: TGTGCCAGCAGCACCAGACATACCACCGGGGAGCTGTTTTTT. Translation gives CASSTRHTTGELFF.

The chain carries TRBV30 and TRBJ1-6; tentative D call: TRBD1 (6 bases). Between the trimmed V and J ends, which lost 5 bases and 0 bases, there was a span of 14 bases. The CDR3 loop spans 16 amino acids. Germline V gives CDR1 GTSNPN, CDR2 SVGIG (reference sequence). This CDR3 reads CAWSRGGASYNSPLHF. The CDR3 bases are TGTGCCTGGTCCCGCGGGGGGGCCTCCTATAATTCACCCCTCCACTTT.

This clone was observed a handful of times. This rearrangement joins TRBV6-5 to TRBJ1-2; TRBD1 matches at 10 bases. Germline CDR1 is MNHEY and CDR2 is SVGAGI. Trimming at V came to 6 bases and at J to 4 bases, leaving 8 bases not matched to a gene. The CDR3 consists of 15 residues. CDR3: CASRRDRGFGYGYTF. CDR3 bases: TGTGCCAGCAGGCGGGACAGGGGTTTCGGCTATGGCTACACCTTC.

The chain has TRBV15 and TRBJ2-1, with D unclear. The CDR3 runs to 15 residues. CDR1 is LNHNV, CDR2 YYDKDF, per germline (reference sequence). Trimming cost V 0 bases and J 1 base, with 7 bases left between them. The CDR3 DNA follows: TGTGCCACCAGCAGAGAAACTGAGTCCTACAATGAGCAGTTCTTC. This gives the protein CATSRETESYNEQFF.

The chain combines TRBV4-1 with TRBJ2-1; 7 nucleotides agree with TRBD2. The CDR3 extends over 15 amino acids. The junction had 7 bases not matched to a gene; V was cut back by 0 bases and J by 8 bases. Germline V gives CDR1 MGHRA, CDR2 YSYEKL. The CDR3 bases are TGCGCCAGCAGCCAAGAGGGGAGGGCCGTAGATGAGCAGTTCTTC. Amino acid sequence: CASSQEGRAVDEQFF.

The gene calls are TRBV7-2 and TRBJ1-1; perhaps TRBD1 as D (6 bases). CDR3 length equals 15 residues. Germline V lookup: CDR1 SGHTA, CDR2 FQGNSA. V was clipped by 1 base and J by 2 bases, with 11 bases between them. The CDR3 DNA is TGTGCCAGCAGCTTAGGATACAGGGCCAACACTGAAGCTTTCTTT. Its translation is CASSLGYRANTEAFF.

The chain is built from TRBV28 and TRBJ2-7; TRBD2 aligns across 7 bases. V trimming: 3 bases; J trimming: 9 bases; junction bases outside the gene matches: 11. Germline CDR1 reads MDHEN; CDR2 reads SYDVKM. The CDR3 is made up of 14 amino acids. The CDR3 DNA reads TGTGCCAGCAGTTTGGGAGGGCCCGCTACGGGGCAGTACTTC. Protein sequence: CASSLGGPATGQYF.

The chain couples TRBV9 to TRBJ2-3; TRBD1 matches 12 bases. V gave up 3 bases and J gave up 8 bases; unmatched junction bases: 7. CDR1 and CDR2 (germline): SGDLS, YYNGEE. The CDR3 consists of 15 residues. For the CDR3, the DNA is TGTGCCAGCAGCGCCGCGGGACAGGGGGCGATTACGCAGTATTTT. Residues: CASSAAGQGAITQYF.

The chain recombines TRBV15 with TRBJ2-1; weak D call: TRBD2 (6 bases). V was shortened by 5 bases and J by 7 bases, with 15 bases between the two germline ends. The germline gives CDR1 LNHNV, CDR2 YYDKDF (reference sequence). CDR3 size: 14 residues. DNA of the CDR3: TGTGCCACCAGCCGCGGACTAAATCTTAATGAGCAGTTCTTC. It codes for CATSRGLNLNEQFF. Supplemented by reference TRBV15 and TRBJ2-1, the full variable domain reads DAMVIQNPRYQVTQFGKPVTLSCSQTLNHNVMYWYQQKSSQAPKLLFHYYDKDFNNEADTPDNFQSRRPNTSFCFLDIRSPGLGDTAMYLCATSRGLNLNEQFFGPGTRLTVL.

This chain links TRBV5-1 with TRBJ1-1; D gene unclear. Trimming removed 4 bases at V and 1 base at J, with 8 bases between. From germline, CDR1 is SGHRS and CDR2 YFSETQ. This CDR3 contains 13 residues. Here the CDR3 DNA reads TGCGCCAGCAGCAGCGATACGAACACTGAAGCTTTCTTT. Its translation: CASSSDTNTEAFF. Based on the CDR3 plus reference TRBV5-1 and TRBJ1-1, the full variable domain is KAGVTQTPRYLIKTRGQQVTLSCSPISGHRSVSWYQQTPGQGLQFLFEYFSETQRNKGNFPGRFSGRQFSNSRSEMNVSTLELGDSALYLCASSSDTNTEAFFGQGTRLTVV.

The chain combines TRBV5-1 with TRBJ2-7, with a possible D match to TRBD1 (5 bases). V was shortened by 3 bases and J by 3 bases, with 13 bases between the two germline ends. The germline V gene has CDR1 SGHRS and CDR2 YFSETQ. This CDR3 spans 14 amino acids. The CDR3 DNA reads as TGCGCCAGCAGCTCACAAGGACAACACTACGAGCAGTACTTC. This gives the protein CASSSQGQHYEQYF.

This chain links TRBV6-5 with TRBJ2-1; tentatively, D is TRBD2 (5 bases). The CDR3 runs 14 residues. Trimming took off 10 bases at V and 7 bases at J, with 20 bases between the two ends. Germline loops: CDR1 MNHEY, CDR2 SVGAGI. CDR3 DNA: TGTGCCACCGAGATGGGGAGATATGGGAATGAGCAGTTCTTC. This sequence encodes CATEMGRYGNEQFF.

The rearrangement links TRBV24-1 to TRBJ2-2; maybe TRBD1 (6 bases). Germline CDR1 reads KGHDR; CDR2 reads SFDVKD. The CDR3 spans 14 residues. V was clipped by 3 bases and J by 7 bases, with 11 bases between them. The CDR3 nucleotides are TGTGCCACCAGTGATAACAGGGTTGTCGGGGAGCTGTTTTTT. Translation: CATSDNRVVGELFF.